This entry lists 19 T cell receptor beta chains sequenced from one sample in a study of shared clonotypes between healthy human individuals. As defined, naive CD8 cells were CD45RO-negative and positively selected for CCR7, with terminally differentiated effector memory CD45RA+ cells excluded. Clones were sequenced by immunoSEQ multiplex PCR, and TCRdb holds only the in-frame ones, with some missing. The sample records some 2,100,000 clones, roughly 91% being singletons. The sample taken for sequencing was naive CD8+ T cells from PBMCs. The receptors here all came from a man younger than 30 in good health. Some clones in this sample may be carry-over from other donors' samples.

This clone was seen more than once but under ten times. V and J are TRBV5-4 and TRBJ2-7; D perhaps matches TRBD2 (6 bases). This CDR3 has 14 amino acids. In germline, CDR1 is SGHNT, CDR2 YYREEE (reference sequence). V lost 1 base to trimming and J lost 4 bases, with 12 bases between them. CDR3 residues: CASSLNGRGYEQYF. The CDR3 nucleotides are TGTGCCAGCAGCTTGAACGGGAGAGGATACGAGCAGTACTTC.

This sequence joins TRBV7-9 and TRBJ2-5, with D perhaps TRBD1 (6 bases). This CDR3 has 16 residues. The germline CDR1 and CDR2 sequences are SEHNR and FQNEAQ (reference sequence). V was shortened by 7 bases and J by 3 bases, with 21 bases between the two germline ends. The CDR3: CASIQFNQGSEETQYF. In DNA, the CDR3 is TGTGCCAGCATCCAGTTTAACCAGGGGAGCGAAGAGACCCAGTACTTC.

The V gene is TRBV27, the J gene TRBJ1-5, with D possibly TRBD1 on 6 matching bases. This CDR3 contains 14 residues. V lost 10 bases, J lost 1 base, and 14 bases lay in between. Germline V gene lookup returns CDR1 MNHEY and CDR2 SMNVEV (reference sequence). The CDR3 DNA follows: TGTGCCATCGCACCCAGGGGAAGCAATCAGCCCCAGCATTTT. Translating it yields CAIAPRGSNQPQHF.

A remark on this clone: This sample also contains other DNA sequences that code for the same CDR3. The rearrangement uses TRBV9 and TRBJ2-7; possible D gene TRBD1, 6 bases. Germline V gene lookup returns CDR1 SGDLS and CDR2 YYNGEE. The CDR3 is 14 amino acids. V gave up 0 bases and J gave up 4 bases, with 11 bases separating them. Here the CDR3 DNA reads TGTGCCAGCAGCGTAGGGGCCAGGGGATACGAGCAGTACTTC. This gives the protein CASSVGARGYEQYF.

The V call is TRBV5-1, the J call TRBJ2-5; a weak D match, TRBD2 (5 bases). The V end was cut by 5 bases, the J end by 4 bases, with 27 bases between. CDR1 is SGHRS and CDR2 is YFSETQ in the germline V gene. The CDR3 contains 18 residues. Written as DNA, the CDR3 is TGCGCCAGCAGTCACGCTGCGGGTGGAGTGATGATGGGAGAGACCCAGTACTTC. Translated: CASSHAAGGVMMGETQYF.

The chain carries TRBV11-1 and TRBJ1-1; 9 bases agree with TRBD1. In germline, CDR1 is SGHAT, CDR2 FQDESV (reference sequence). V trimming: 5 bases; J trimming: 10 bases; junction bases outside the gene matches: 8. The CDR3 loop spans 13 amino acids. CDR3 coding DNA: TGTGCCAGCAGCATTACAGGGGGCGGAGGAGCTTTCTTT. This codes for CASSITGGGGAFF.

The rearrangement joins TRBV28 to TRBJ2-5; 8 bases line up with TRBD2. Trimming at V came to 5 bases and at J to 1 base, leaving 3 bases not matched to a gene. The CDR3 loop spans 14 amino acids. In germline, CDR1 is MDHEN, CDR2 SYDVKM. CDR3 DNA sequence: TGTGCCAGCAGTCCACTAGCGGTCCAAGAGACCCAGTACTTC. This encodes CASSPLAVQETQYF. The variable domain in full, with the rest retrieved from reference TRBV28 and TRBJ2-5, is DVKVTQSSRYLVKRTGEKVFLECVQDMDHENMFWYRQDPGLGLRLIYFSYDVKMKEKGDIPEGYSVSREKKERFSLILESASTNQTSMYLCASSPLAVQETQYFGPGTRLLVL.

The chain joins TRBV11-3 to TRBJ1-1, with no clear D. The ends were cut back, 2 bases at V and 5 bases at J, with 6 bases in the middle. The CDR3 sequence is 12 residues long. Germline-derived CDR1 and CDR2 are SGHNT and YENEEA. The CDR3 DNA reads TGTGCCAGCAGCTTAACCGGGACTGAAGCTTTCTTT. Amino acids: CASSLTGTEAFF.

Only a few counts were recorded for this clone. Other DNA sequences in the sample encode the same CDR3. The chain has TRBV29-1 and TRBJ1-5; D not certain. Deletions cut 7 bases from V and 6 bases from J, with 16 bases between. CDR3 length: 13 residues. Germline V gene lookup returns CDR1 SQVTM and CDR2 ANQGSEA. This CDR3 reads CSARAGEGQPQHF. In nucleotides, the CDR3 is TGCAGCGCAAGGGCCGGAGAAGGTCAGCCCCAGCATTTT.

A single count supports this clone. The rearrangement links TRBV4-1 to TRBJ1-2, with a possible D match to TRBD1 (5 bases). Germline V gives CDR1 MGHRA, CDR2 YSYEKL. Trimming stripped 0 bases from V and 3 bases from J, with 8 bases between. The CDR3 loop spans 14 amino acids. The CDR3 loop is CASSQDTRDYGYTF. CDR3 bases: TGCGCCAGCAGCCAAGATACCAGGGACTATGGCTACACCTTC.

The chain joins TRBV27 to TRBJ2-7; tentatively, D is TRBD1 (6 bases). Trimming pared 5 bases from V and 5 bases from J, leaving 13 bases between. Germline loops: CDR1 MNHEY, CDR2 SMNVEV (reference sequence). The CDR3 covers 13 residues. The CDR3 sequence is CASSPRQADEQYF. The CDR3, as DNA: TGTGCCAGCAGTCCCCGACAGGCGGACGAGCAGTACTTC.

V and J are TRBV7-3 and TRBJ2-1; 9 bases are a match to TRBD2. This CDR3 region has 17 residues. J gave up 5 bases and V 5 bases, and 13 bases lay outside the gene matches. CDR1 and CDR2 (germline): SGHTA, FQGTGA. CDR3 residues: CASSPLGGRASNNEQFF. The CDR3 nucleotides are TGTGCCAGCAGCCCCCTGGGCGGGAGGGCCAGTAACAATGAGCAGTTCTTC.

CDR3 sequence reads: CASSVVGERELYNEQFF. DNA for the CDR3: TGTGCCAGCAGCGTAGTGGGAGAGAGGGAGCTCTACAATGAGCAGTTCTTC. The chain carries TRBV9 and TRBJ2-1, with D perhaps matching TRBD2 (5 bases). Deletions cut 0 bases from V and 3 bases from J, with 16 bases between. The CDR3 loop spans 17 amino acids. Germline V gives CDR1 SGDLS, CDR2 YYNGEE.

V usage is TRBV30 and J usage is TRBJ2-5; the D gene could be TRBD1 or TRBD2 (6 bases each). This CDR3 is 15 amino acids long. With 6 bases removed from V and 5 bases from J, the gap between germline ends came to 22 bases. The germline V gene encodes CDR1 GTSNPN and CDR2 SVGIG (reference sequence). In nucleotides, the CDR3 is TGTGCCTGCCGTTGGACGGGGGCTCTCTTGGAGACCCAGTACTTC. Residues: CACRWTGALLETQYF.

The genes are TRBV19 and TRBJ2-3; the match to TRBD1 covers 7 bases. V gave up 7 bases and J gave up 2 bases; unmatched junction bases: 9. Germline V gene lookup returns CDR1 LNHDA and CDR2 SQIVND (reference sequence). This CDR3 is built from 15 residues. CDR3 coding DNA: TGTGCCAGTACCCCCGGGCAGGGGGACACAGATACGCAGTATTTT. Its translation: CASTPGQGDTDTQYF.

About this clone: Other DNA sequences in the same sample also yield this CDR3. As DNA, the CDR3 is TGTGCCAGCAGTGAGGACAGGGGCAGGGACGAGCAGTACTTC. Amino acid sequence: CASSEDRGRDEQYF. The V gene is TRBV6-1, the J gene TRBJ2-7, with 9 nucleotides matching TRBD1. Germline trimming cut 3 bases from V and 5 bases from J; bases unmatched to any gene: 5. This CDR3 has 14 amino acids. Germline assignment: CDR1 MNHNS and CDR2 SASEGT.

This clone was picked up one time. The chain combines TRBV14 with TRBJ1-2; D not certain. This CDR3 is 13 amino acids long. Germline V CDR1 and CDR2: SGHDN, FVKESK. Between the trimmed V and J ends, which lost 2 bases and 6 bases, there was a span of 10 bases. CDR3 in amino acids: CASSQLYGNGYTF. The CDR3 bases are TGTGCCAGCAGCCAACTATACGGGAATGGCTACACCTTC. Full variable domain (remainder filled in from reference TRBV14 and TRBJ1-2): EAGVTQFPSHSVIEKGQTVTLRCDPISGHDNLYWYRRVMGKEIKFLLHFVKESKQDESGMPNNRFLAERTGGTYSTLKVQPAELEDSGVYFCASSQLYGNGYTFGSGTRLTVV.

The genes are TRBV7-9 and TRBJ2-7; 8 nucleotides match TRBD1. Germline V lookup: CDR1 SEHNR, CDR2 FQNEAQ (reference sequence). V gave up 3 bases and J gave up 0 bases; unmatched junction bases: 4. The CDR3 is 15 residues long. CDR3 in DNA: TGTGCCAGCAGCTTTTGGACAGGGCCCTCCTACGAGCAGTACTTC. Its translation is CASSFWTGPSYEQYF.

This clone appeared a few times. DNA of the CDR3: TGTGCCAGCAGGCTAACAGGGGGCACTGAAGCTTTCTTT. Encoded protein: CASRLTGGTEAFF. The chain combines TRBV7-9 with TRBJ1-1; 8 positions match TRBD1. Unmatched junction bases numbered 4, after V lost 6 bases and J lost 4 bases. CDR1 SEHNR and CDR2 FQNEAQ come from the germline V gene (reference sequence). This CDR3 has 13 residues.